This section outlines one T cell receptor beta chain sequence together with its context. As yet, its antigen is unknown. DNA at about 210 ng, around 30,000 T cell genomes, went into sorted-subset replicate PCRs. Generated by immunoSEQ multiplex PCR, the TCRdb table keeps only in-frame clones and is missing some. In the table there are just over 2,000,000 clones, roughly 95% of which are singletons. The CDR3 runs to 10 residues. Germline CDR1 and CDR2: SGHNT and YYREEE (reference sequence). V was pared by 10 bases and J by 11 bases, with 15 bases between. This sample is part of a study of shared clonotypes between healthy human individuals. Study-level background: Researchers assigned three CD4 naive, three CD4 memory, two CD8 naive and one CD8 memory plate to each donor.

Positively selected for CCR7, the CD45RO-negative cells used as naive CD8 cells excluded terminally differentiated effector memory CD45RA+ cells. Study conclusions and caveats: Rarefaction revealed incomplete sorted-subset sequencing despite large depth.

The V call is TRBV5-4, the J call TRBJ1-1; no clear D gene. The clonotype comes from a man in his late teens or twenties in good health. Sequencing was done on a sample of naive CD8+ T cells sorted from blood. The CDR3 spells CAGPGGWAFF. The CDR3 DNA follows: TGTGCCGGACCGGGAGGTTGGGCTTTCTTT.